Listed below are T cell receptor beta chains from one sample, sequenced in a study of CD8 T cells in Susac syndrome. TCRdb re-called the immunoSEQ multiplex PCR reads through MiXCR, storing one row per CDR3 protein. The sample records under 85,000 distinct CDR3 sequences, over 85% being singletons. Source material: CD8+ T cells from PBMCs. These receptors all stem from a human donor with Susac syndrome. CDR3s include the opening cysteine and the closing phenylalanine or tryptophan. The D gene is left open where the match is weak. Size is stated for part of the rows, as once, few or many counts, or as a class when the clone is expanded.

cdr3_nt cdr3_aa j_call v_call clone_size d_call
TGTGCCAGCAAGACAGTTTTGGGGCACGAGCAGTACTTC CASKTVLGHEQYF TRBJ2-7 TRBV11-2 . .
TGTGCCAGCAGCCCACAGGCCACTCGGGGGGCGTTTGGCCGTGGAAATGAGCAGTTCTTC CASSPQATRGAFGRGNEQFF TRBJ2-1 TRBV27 once .
TGTGCCAGCAGCGTAGGGGGGACACCTACCTACAATGAGCAGTTCTTC CASSVGGTPTYNEQFF TRBJ2-1 TRBV9 . .
TGTGCCAGCAGCGTGGAGGGTGCCTCCTACGAGCAGTACTTC CASSVEGASYEQYF TRBJ2-7 TRBV9 few .
TGTGCCAGCAGTTCCGGAGAGGGCGGTAATCAGCCCCAGCATTTT CASSSGEGGNQPQHF TRBJ1-5 TRBV6-5 . .
TGCAGTGTTCAAACGACTAGCGGGGGAGCCTACGAGCAGTACTTC CSVQTTSGGAYEQYF TRBJ2-7 TRBV20-1 . TRBD2
TGTGCCATCATGAGAGAGGGATGGGGCTATGGCTACACCTTC CAIMREGWGYGYTF TRBJ1-2 TRBV10-3 . .
TGTGCCAGCAGCTTAGCCGGTAGCGACGAGCAGTACTTC CASSLAGSDEQYF TRBJ2-7 TRBV7-2 few .
TGTGCCAGTAGTCCCGGACAGGGGTTTCGTAATGAGCAGTTCTTC CASSPGQGFRNEQFF TRBJ2-1 TRBV19 . TRBD1
TGTGCCAGCTCAACGAGCCCAGGGACAAACAATGAGCAGTTCTTC CASSTSPGTNNEQFF TRBJ2-1 TRBV18 . .
TGCAGTGCTCGAGAAGGGTTGGGCACTGAAGCTTTCTTT CSAREGLGTEAFF TRBJ1-1 TRBV20-1 . .
TGTGCCAGCTCACCGAGCGAGACACGTAATTACAATGAGCAGTTCTTC CASSPSETRNYNEQFF TRBJ2-1 TRBV18 . .
TGTGCCAGCAGCTTAAACATCGGGGCAAGCTCCTACGAGCAGTACTTC CASSLNIGASSYEQYF TRBJ2-7 TRBV7-2 . .
TGTGCCAGCAGTTTTCCGGGACTAGCGGGAGGTGAGCAGTTCTTC CASSFPGLAGGEQFF TRBJ2-1 TRBV6-2/TRBV6-3 . TRBD2
TGTGCCAGCAGTTACCTTGGGACTAGCGGGAGGGCCTCCAATGAGCAGTTCTTC CASSYLGTSGRASNEQFF TRBJ2-1 TRBV6-2/TRBV6-3 once TRBD2
TGTGCCAGTAGTACCGGCCGGGCAGATACGCAGTATTTT CASSTGRADTQYF TRBJ2-3 TRBV19 . .
TGTGCCAGCAGCGTAGGGGGGGCCACTGAAGCTTTCTTT CASSVGGATEAFF TRBJ1-1 TRBV9 . .
TGTGCCAGCAGCTTATCAGGGCCCGGCAACACTGAAGCTTTCTTT CASSLSGPGNTEAFF TRBJ1-1 TRBV11-1 . .
TGCAGTGCTAGAGATCCTAGAAACTACAATGAGCAGTTCTTC CSARDPRNYNEQFF TRBJ2-1 TRBV20-1 . .
TGTGCCAGTAGTAGCCAGGGCCGCAATCAGCCCCAGCATTTT CASSSQGRNQPQHF TRBJ1-5 TRBV19 . .
TGTGCCAGCAGCCACTTAAGGGGGGACACCTACGAGCAGTACTTC CASSHLRGDTYEQYF TRBJ2-7 TRBV4-2 . .
TGCAGTGCTAGAGATGCCAGACTAGCGGGAGACGTCTACGAGCAGTACTTC CSARDARLAGDVYEQYF TRBJ2-7 TRBV20-1 . TRBD2
TGTGCCAGCTCACCACCGGAGGGGGCTTTCAATCAGCCCCAGCATTTT CASSPPEGAFNQPQHF TRBJ1-5 TRBV18 . TRBD1
TGTGCCTGCTCCACGGTGGCCGACCGAATCTACGAGCAGTACTTC CACSTVADRIYEQYF TRBJ2-7 TRBV30 . .
TGTGCCAGCAGCCGCGTTGGGACAGGGAAAAACACCGGGGAGCTGTTTTTT CASSRVGTGKNTGELFF TRBJ2-2 TRBV4-2 . TRBD1
TGTGCCGTCCGTCCTACCCCGGGGCTCCGGGCCAAAAACATTCAGTACTTC CAVRPTPGLRAKNIQYF TRBJ2-4 TRBV24-1 . .
TGCAGTGCCGTCCAAATGGGCTCTGGAAACACCATATATTTT CSAVQMGSGNTIYF TRBJ1-3 TRBV20-1 once .
TGTGCCAGCAGTTTTCTAGGGGGCGAAACCTACGAGCAGTACTTC CASSFLGGETYEQYF TRBJ2-7 TRBV28 . TRBD1
TGTGCCAGCAGCTTGAGACTAGCGGGGGCGGGAGATACGCAGTATTTT CASSLRLAGAGDTQYF TRBJ2-3 TRBV7-2 . TRBD2
TGCGCCAGCAGCTTGAGGCAGGAGAAGGGCTACACCTTC CASSLRQEKGYTF TRBJ1-2 TRBV5-1 . .
TGTGCCAGCAGCCAAGGGTTTGGGGGGGCCGGCGGGGAGCTGTTTTTT CASSQGFGGAGGELFF TRBJ2-2 TRBV3-1 . .
TGTGCCAGCTCACCCCGCGACGGGATGGGCCCCCAGCATTTT CASSPRDGMGPQHF TRBJ1-5 TRBV18 . .
TGTGCCAGCAGCCCGGGAACAGGGATAGATACGCAGTATTTT CASSPGTGIDTQYF TRBJ2-3 TRBV7-3 . .
TGTGCCAGCAGCGTCTTAGGGCGGGGCGTCGTGGAGACCCAGTACTTC CASSVLGRGVVETQYF TRBJ2-5 TRBV9 once .
TGTGCCAGCAGCTTTGGGATACCGGACCCTGAAGCTTTCTTT CASSFGIPDPEAFF TRBJ1-1 TRBV5-6 . .
TGTGCCAGCAGCTTGGGACAGGCGGACTCCTACGAGCAGTACTTC CASSLGQADSYEQYF TRBJ2-7 TRBV5-8 . .
TGTGCCAGCAGTTTAGACAGGGCGGGCTATGGCTACACCTTC CASSLDRAGYGYTF TRBJ1-2 TRBV28 . TRBD1
TGTGCCACCTCGGTTGGGGGAACCGGGGAGCTGTTTTTT CATSVGGTGELFF TRBJ2-2 TRBV9 . .
TGCGCCAGCAGCCAAGATCTCCTAGCGGGAGGGTCCTACAATGAGCAGTTCTTC CASSQDLLAGGSYNEQFF TRBJ2-1 TRBV4-3 . TRBD2
TGTGCCAGCAGCTTATCCGACCTTTACTCCTACAATGAGCAGTTCTTC CASSLSDLYSYNEQFF TRBJ2-1 TRBV5-8 . .
TGTGCCAGCGGCCCGGGGGGGGGCCCCTACGAGCAGTACTTC CASGPGGGPYEQYF TRBJ2-7 TRBV28 . TRBD2
TGTGCCAGCAGTGAAGGGACCGCTAGCTCTGGAAACACCATATATTTT CASSEGTASSGNTIYF TRBJ1-3 TRBV2 . .
TGCAGTGCTGCTAATGAAAAACTGTTTTTT CSAANEKLFF TRBJ1-4 TRBV20-1 . .
TGCAGTGCTAGAGAAGCTTACAATGAGCAGTTCTTC CSAREAYNEQFF TRBJ2-1 TRBV20-1 . .
TGTGCCAGCAGCGGATCTACAGATACGCAGTATTTT CASSGSTDTQYF TRBJ2-3 TRBV28 once .
TGTGCCAGCAGCCAGTTTGACGGGGGGGCCGGCGAGCAGTACTTC CASSQFDGGAGEQYF TRBJ2-7 TRBV14 . TRBD2
TGTGCCAGCAGTTCCCCCAGGGGCGGGGAACAGCCCCAGCATTTT CASSSPRGGEQPQHF TRBJ1-5 TRBV28 once .
TGCGCCAGCAGCCCTGGGACTAGCGGGTACACAGATACGCAGTATTTT CASSPGTSGYTDTQYF TRBJ2-3 TRBV5-1 . TRBD2
TGTGCCAGCAGTATACTACAAGGGACTAGGAACAATGAGCAGTTCTTC CASSILQGTRNNEQFF TRBJ2-1 TRBV12-3/TRBV12-4 . TRBD2